Following are 8 T cell receptor beta chains from one sample sequenced in a study of beta chain features in type 1 diabetes. Study findings and constraints: TCRB CDR3s were moderately but significantly shorter in Type 1 diabetes patients in all four CD4+ subsets.

Their antigens are not known. What was sequenced were expressed TCRB transcripts, since all of the isolated RNA had been reverse transcribed. TCRdb keeps only in-frame clones here, not all; method: immunoSEQ multiplex PCR. This repertoire shows around 130,000 clones, roughly 17% found once; its top ten account for under 2.5%. Sequences were obtained from central memory CD4+ T cells from blood. Source of these receptors: a man aged 25 to 40 with type 1 diabetes.

CDR3 nucleotide sequence: TGTGCCAGCACCAAATCTACCGGGCCGCAGGGCGAGCAGTACTTC. Residues: CASTKSTGPQGEQYF. This chain links TRBV2 with TRBJ2-7, with D possibly being TRBD1 (5 bases). V lost 7 bases, J lost 6 bases, and 22 bases lay in between. Per the germline V gene, CDR1 is SNHLY and CDR2 is FYNNEI. CDR3 size: 15 residues. The whole variable domain, filled in from reference TRBV2 and TRBJ2-7, reads EPEVTQTPSHQVTQMGQEVILRCVPISNHLYFYWYRQILGQKVEFLVSFYNNEISEKSEIFDDQFSVERPDGSNFTLKIRSTKLEDSAMYFCASTKSTGPQGEQYFGPGTRLTVT.

Details on this clone: This sample includes further DNA sequences coding for the same CDR3. The chain has TRBV13 and TRBJ2-7; D is perhaps TRBD1 (5 bases). Trimming took off 6 bases at V and 4 bases at J, with 16 bases between the two ends. CDR1 is PRHDT, CDR2 FYEKMQ, per germline (reference sequence). This CDR3 contains 14 residues. As DNA, the CDR3 is TGTGCCAGCAGTTCTGGGCAGGGTCGTTACGAGCAGTACTTC. Its translation: CASSSGQGRYEQYF.

The rearrangement uses TRBV4-2 and TRBJ1-2, with D maybe TRBD1 (5 bases). The V and J ends lost 1 base and 1 base respectively, with 10 bases between them. Germline loops: CDR1 LGHNA, CDR2 YNFKEQ. The length of the CDR3 is 15 residues. As DNA, the CDR3 is TGTGCCAGCAGCCAAGTCGAAGGACATAACTATGGCTACACCTTC. As protein: CASSQVEGHNYGYTF.

The chain employs TRBV6-5 and TRBJ1-1, with D tentatively TRBD1 (6 bases). Between the trimmed V and J ends, which lost 2 bases and 4 bases, there was a span of 8 bases. This CDR3 comprises 13 residues. The germline V gene has CDR1 MNHEY and CDR2 SVGAGI. The CDR3 reads CASSYQGGTEAFF. CDR3 DNA: TGTGCCAGCAGTTACCAAGGGGGCACTGAAGCTTTCTTT.

This clone was detected a few times. The V call is TRBV20-1, the J call TRBJ2-7; D perhaps matches TRBD1 (6 bases). Per the germline V gene, CDR1 is DFQATT and CDR2 is SNEGSKA (reference sequence). Trimming pared 8 bases from V and 5 bases from J, leaving 13 bases between. CDR3 length: 11 amino acids. CDR3 sequence (DNA): TGCAGTACCGTCCAGGGGAACGAGCAGTACTTC. This gives the protein CSTVQGNEQYF.

This clone was seen a few times. V gene TRBV29-1 combines with J gene TRBJ2-5, with D tentatively TRBD2 (6 bases). Germline-derived CDR1 and CDR2 are SQVTM and ANQGSEA. The length of the CDR3 is 14 residues. Trimming pared 4 bases from V and 5 bases from J, leaving 17 bases between. CDR3: CSVVEGGGWETQYF. In DNA, the CDR3 is TGCAGCGTTGTAGAGGGAGGAGGTTGGGAGACCCAGTACTTC.

This clone occurred a few times. J is TRBJ2-7 and V is TRBV7-2; 7 nucleotides align to TRBD2. CDR3 length: 14 residues. Germline trimming cut 1 base from V and 9 bases from J; bases unmatched to any gene: 9. The germline V gene has CDR1 SGHTA and CDR2 FQGNSA. CDR3 bases: TGTGCCAGCAGCTTAGTCATGGAGGAGCGGGGGCAGTACTTC. This encodes CASSLVMEERGQYF.

V and J are TRBV4-3 and TRBJ1-2, with 9 bases that match TRBD1. V lost 5 bases, J lost 4 bases, and 8 bases stayed unmatched. The germline gives CDR1 LGHNA, CDR2 YSLEER. There are 15 residues in the CDR3. CDR3 protein: CASSSSGTGSYGYTF. CDR3 nucleotide sequence: TGCGCCAGCAGCTCCTCCGGGACAGGGAGCTATGGCTACACCTTC.